These T cell receptor beta chains were read from a single sample in a study of blood T cell repertoires in COVID-19. TCRdb's table, derived via immunoSEQ multiplex PCR, lists solely in-frame clones and lacks some. The sample contains 170,000 or so clones, around 87% of which appear only once. Sample: peripheral blood. The receptors shown here come from a man in his forties with active or convalescent COVID-19. Each CDR3 is given with its conserved first and last residue. Fields, in order: D gene, clone size, V gene, J gene, CDR3 protein, CDR3 DNA. D genes are given only for firm matches. A row's size may be missing; if present it is once, few, many or a size class.

>TRBD1|once|TRBV5-8|TRBJ2-7
CASSLGPGGYEQYF
TGTGCCAGCAGCTTGGGCCCAGGGGGCTACGAGCAGTACTTC
>-|-|TRBV12-5|TRBJ2-3
CASGIRLLTDTQYF
TGTGCTAGTGGTATCAGACTTCTCACAGATACGCAGTATTTT
>-|few|TRBV10-3|TRBJ1-2
CAISELQGGGYTF
TGTGCCATCAGTGAACTACAGGGTGGTGGCTACACCTTC
>-|few|TRBV11-2|TRBJ1-6
CASSVDAGSPLHF
TGTGCCAGCAGCGTTGACGCGGGGTCACCCCTCCACTTT
>-|-|TRBV7-3|TRBJ2-7
CASSLGGPDSSYEQYF
TGTGCCAGCAGCCTGGGCGGGCCTGATAGCTCCTACGAGCAGTACTTC
>-|-|TRBV19|TRBJ2-3
CASRGGAAQTDTQYF
TGTGCCAGTAGAGGGGGGGCAGCTCAGACGGATACGCAGTATTTT
>TRBD2|-|TRBV5-1|TRBJ2-2
CATSRGGTNTGELFF
TGCGCCACCTCACGGGGGGGCACGAACACCGGGGAGCTGTTTTTT
>-|-|TRBV5-4|TRBJ2-2
CASSFGGAWTGELFF
TGTGCCAGCAGCTTTGGGGGGGCGTGGACCGGGGAGCTGTTTTTT
>TRBD1|-|TRBV19|TRBJ1-3
CASSINQGARYF
TGTGCCAGTAGTATAAATCAGGGGGCAAGATATTTT
>TRBD1|-|TRBV11-2|TRBJ1-5
CASSLSGGGYSNQPQHF
TGTGCCAGCAGCTTATCAGGGGGCGGTTATAGCAATCAGCCCCAGCATTTT
>-|-|TRBV11-2|TRBJ1-2
CASSSEGGGYTF
TGTGCCAGCAGCTCAGAGGGAGGTGGCTACACCTTC
>TRBD1|-|TRBV30|TRBJ1-5
CAWSVPGTGGTNQPQHF
TGTGCCTGGAGTGTACCCGGGACAGGGGGAACTAATCAGCCCCAGCATTTT
>-|-|TRBV5-3|TRBJ1-5
CARSRLTVGQPQHF
TGTGCCAGAAGCAGATTGACAGTGGGGCAGCCCCAGCATTTT
>TRBD1|-|TRBV7-2|TRBJ1-5
CASSLQGTVDQPQHF
TGTGCCAGCAGCTTACAAGGGACAGTGGATCAGCCCCAGCATTTT
>TRBD2|-|TRBV28|TRBJ2-1
CASSVAGGPAYEQFF
TGTGCCAGCAGCGTAGCGGGGGGCCCTGCGTATGAGCAGTTCTTC
>-|-|TRBV6-1|TRBJ1-5
CASSETGENQPQHF
TGTGCCAGCAGTGAGACGGGTGAAAATCAGCCCCAGCATTTT
>-|-|TRBV18|TRBJ2-1
CASSPLRQTVNEQFF
TGTGCCAGCTCACCATTAAGACAGACGGTAAATGAGCAGTTCTTC
>-|-|TRBV7-2|TRBJ2-4
CASSLGQSFGDIQYF
TGTGCCAGCAGCTTAGGACAGAGCTTCGGAGACATTCAGTACTTC
>-|once|TRBV9|TRBJ2-7
CASGREIENYEQYF
TGTGCCAGCGGCAGGGAAATTGAGAACTACGAGCAGTACTTC
>TRBD2|-|TRBV7-9|TRBJ2-1
CASSLVLAGYNEQFF
TGTGCCAGCAGCTTAGTACTAGCGGGGTACAATGAGCAGTTCTTC
>TRBD2|-|TRBV4-3|TRBJ2-3
CASSQESKRGLSTDTQYF
TGCGCCAGCAGCCAAGAGTCTAAGCGGGGACTGAGCACAGATACGCAGTATTTT
>-|-|TRBV19|TRBJ2-1
CASSILVHVNEQFF
TGTGCCAGTAGTATACTAGTCCATGTCAATGAGCAGTTCTTC
>TRBD1|-|TRBV29-1|TRBJ2-2
CSVLATGENTGELFF
TGCAGCGTTCTTGCCACAGGGGAGAACACCGGGGAGCTGTTTTTT
>TRBD1|-|TRBV19|TRBJ1-1
CASSARTGRGHTEAFF
TGTGCCAGTAGTGCACGGACAGGACGAGGGCACACTGAAGCTTTCTTT
>TRBD1|-|TRBV4-1|TRBJ1-2
CASSQAPGQGGGYGYTF
TGCGCCAGCAGCCAAGCTCCGGGACAGGGAGGGGGCTATGGCTACACCTTC
>-|-|TRBV11-2|TRBJ2-2
CASSRSAGELFF
TGTGCCAGCAGCCGCTCGGCCGGGGAGCTGTTTTTT
>TRBD2|-|TRBV7-2|TRBJ2-3
CASSPSGLATDTQYF
TGTGCCAGCAGCCCGTCGGGACTAGCAACAGATACGCAGTATTTT
>-|few|TRBV4-1|TRBJ1-5
CASSQAEGRNQPQHF
TGCGCCAGCAGCCAAGCGGAGGGTCGCAATCAGCCCCAGCATTTT
>-|-|TRBV6-6|TRBJ2-5
CASSPNPPGGGETQYF
TGTGCCAGCAGCCCTAATCCCCCCGGGGGTGGAGAGACCCAGTACTTC
>-|once|TRBV9|TRBJ2-2
CASSAGTQGVTGELFF
TGTGCCAGCAGCGCCGGGACTCAAGGAGTCACCGGGGAGCTGTTTTTT
>TRBD1|once|TRBV6-6|TRBJ1-3
CASSYPTGGGNTIYF
TGTGCCAGCAGTTACCCGACAGGGGGAGGAAACACCATATATTTT
>-|-|TRBV30|TRBJ2-1
CAWDAQGSSYNEQFF
TGTGCCTGGGACGCGCAGGGGTCCTCCTACAATGAGCAGTTCTTC
>-|-|TRBV12-3/TRBV12-4|TRBJ2-1
CASSPSSYNEQFF
TGTGCCAGCAGTCCTTCCTCCTACAATGAGCAGTTCTTC
>TRBD2|-|TRBV3-1/TRBV3-2|TRBJ2-7
CASSQGLAGGPYEQYF
TGTGCCAGCAGCCAAGGACTAGCGGGGGGTCCCTACGAGCAGTACTTC
>-|-|TRBV27|TRBJ1-1
CASSLGGGEAFF
TGTGCCAGCAGTTTAGGGGGGGGTGAAGCTTTCTTT
>-|-|TRBV7-9|TRBJ1-6
CASSLDRSPLHF
TGTGCCAGCAGCTTAGACAGATCACCCCTCCACTTT
>TRBD1|few|TRBV14|TRBJ1-6
CASSQENWGTVNSPLHF
TGTGCCAGCAGCCAAGAGAATTGGGGGACAGTTAATTCACCCCTCCACTTT
>-|few|TRBV24-1|TRBJ1-3
CATSEGALGGNTIYF
TGTGCCACCAGTGAGGGGGCGCTTGGAGGAAACACCATATATTTT
>-|-|TRBV18|TRBJ2-6
CASSQRGSGANVLTF
TGTGCCAGCTCACAACGGGGCTCTGGGGCCAACGTCCTGACTTTC
>TRBD2|-|TRBV19|TRBJ2-3
CASTRLAGEEDTQYF
TGTGCCAGTACTCGACTAGCGGGGGAAGAGGATACGCAGTATTTT
>TRBD1|-|TRBV7-8|TRBJ1-5
CASSERTGTGFGQPQHF
TGTGCCAGCAGCGAGAGGACCGGGACAGGGTTTGGACAGCCCCAGCATTTT
>TRBD1|-|TRBV19|TRBJ2-7
CASSIVGQAEPYF
TGTGCCAGTAGTATTGTGGGACAGGCGGAACCGTACTTC
>-|-|TRBV28|TRBJ1-1
CASSLPRAEGPEAFF
TGTGCCAGCAGTCTCCCCAGGGCGGAGGGGCCTGAAGCTTTCTTT
>-|-|TRBV7-7|TRBJ1-6
CASSRLDSHNSPLHF
TGTGCTAGCAGCCGTCTGGACAGCCATAATTCACCCCTCCACTTT
>-|-|TRBV7-2|TRBJ1-6
CASSPPTRQGSYNSPLHF
TGTGCCAGCAGCCCACCCACACGCCAGGGGTCCTATAATTCACCCCTCCACTTT
>-|-|TRBV21-1|TRBJ1-2
CASSKDSDRLLYGYTF
TGTGCCAGCAGCAAGGACTCGGACAGATTACTTTATGGCTACACCTTC
>TRBD1|-|TRBV19|TRBJ1-4
CASRDREEANEKLFF
TGTGCCAGTAGGGACAGGGAAGAAGCTAATGAAAAACTGTTTTTT
>-|once|TRBV12-3/TRBV12-4|TRBJ1-1
CASGGGPEAFF
TGTGCCAGCGGAGGAGGACCTGAAGCTTTCTTT
>TRBD1|few|TRBV28|TRBJ1-2
CASLDRAMYGYTF
TGTGCCAGCCTTGACAGGGCCATGTATGGCTACACCTTC
>TRBD2|-|TRBV6-2/TRBV6-3|TRBJ2-3
CASSYLGGYLTDTQYF
TGTGCCAGCAGTTATTTGGGGGGGTACCTCACAGATACGCAGTATTTT
>TRBD2|-|TRBV5-1|TRBJ2-3
CASSLGEGIDTQYF
TGCGCCAGCAGCTTGGGGGAGGGGATAGATACGCAGTATTTT
>-|-|TRBV10-3|TRBJ2-2
CAITPAANTGELFF
TGTGCCATCACCCCAGCGGCCAACACCGGGGAGCTGTTTTTT
>TRBD2|once|TRBV2|TRBJ2-2
CASRGAGGNTGELFF
TGTGCCAGCAGGGGAGCGGGGGGGAACACCGGGGAGCTGTTTTTT
>-|-|TRBV2|TRBJ2-3
CASSTQGGDTQYF
TGTGCCAGCAGTACACAGGGAGGGGATACGCAGTATTTT
>-|once|TRBV28|TRBJ2-1
CASSLSHRRTYNEQFF
TGTGCCAGCAGTTTATCCCACAGACGGACCTACAATGAGCAGTTCTTC